Given below is one T cell receptor (beta chain) in context. At one of its ends the junction is not consistent with the germline gene, which may arise from a read error. The data belong to a study of blood T cells in healthy people across ages. Study-level background: Roughly one uniquely barcoded beta molecule per two T cells was captured.

Alongside a J-beta primer mix, a sample-barcoded 5' primer served in a second PCR lasting roughly 6 to 11 cycles. All cDNA molecules were each tagged by a template-switch adaptor with 12 random nucleotides. All samples yielded 2.5 million or more CDR3-containing paired-end reads. TCRdb reanalysed the 5' RACE reads using MiXCR and keeps one entry per CDR3 protein. The repertoire holds about 1.5 million distinct CDR3 sequences, less than 45% seen once, with about 3.8% in the top ten. Each individual donor underwent a draw of approximately 10 milliliters of peripheral blood. The CDR3 has 14 amino acids. Germline V CDR1 and CDR2: MNHNY, SVGAGI (reference sequence).

Sample: blood. The chain links TRBV6-6 to TRBJ2-6, with D unclear. This TCR came from a woman aged 18-29 years in good health. In DNA, the CDR3 is TGCGCCATAACGGCCCTCGGGGGGGCCAACGTCCTGACTTTC. Translation: CAITALGGANVLTF.